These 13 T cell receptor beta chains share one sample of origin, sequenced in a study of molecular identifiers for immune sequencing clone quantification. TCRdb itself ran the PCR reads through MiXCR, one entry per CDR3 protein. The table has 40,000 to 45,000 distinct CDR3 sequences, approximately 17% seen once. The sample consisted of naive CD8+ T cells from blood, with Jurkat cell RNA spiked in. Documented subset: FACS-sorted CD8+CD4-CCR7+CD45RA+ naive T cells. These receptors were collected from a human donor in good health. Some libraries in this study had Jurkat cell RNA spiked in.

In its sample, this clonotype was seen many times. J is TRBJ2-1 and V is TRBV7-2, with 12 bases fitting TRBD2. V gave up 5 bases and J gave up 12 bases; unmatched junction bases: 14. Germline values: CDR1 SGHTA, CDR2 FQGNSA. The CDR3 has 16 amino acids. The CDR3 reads CASSARTSGDPLRQFF. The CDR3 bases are TGTGCCAGCAGCGCCCGGACTAGCGGGGACCCATTGCGGCAGTTCTTC.

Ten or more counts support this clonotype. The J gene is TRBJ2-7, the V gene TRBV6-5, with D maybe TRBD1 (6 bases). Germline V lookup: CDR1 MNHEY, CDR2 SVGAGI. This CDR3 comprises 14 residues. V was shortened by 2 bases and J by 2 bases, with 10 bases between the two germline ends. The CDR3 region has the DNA TGTGCCAGCAGTTACGGGACACAACCCTACGAGCAGTACTTC. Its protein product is CASSYGTQPYEQYF.

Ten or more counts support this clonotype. As DNA, the CDR3 is TGCAGCGTTCCGGTTACGAGCACAGATACGCAGTATTTT. It encodes CSVPVTSTDTQYF. The chain is built from TRBV29-1 and TRBJ2-3, with no clear D. This CDR3 region has 13 residues. Deletions cut 5 bases from V and 0 bases from J, with 9 bases between. Per germline, CDR1 SQVTM and CDR2 ANQGSEA.

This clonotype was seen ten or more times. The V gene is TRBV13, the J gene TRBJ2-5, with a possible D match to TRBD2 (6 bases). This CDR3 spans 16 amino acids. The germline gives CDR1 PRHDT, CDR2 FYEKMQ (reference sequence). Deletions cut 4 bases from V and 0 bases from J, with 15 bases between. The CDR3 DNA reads TGTGCCAGCAGCTACCGGGACTCCTTGTACCAAGAGACCCAGTACTTC. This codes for CASSYRDSLYQETQYF.

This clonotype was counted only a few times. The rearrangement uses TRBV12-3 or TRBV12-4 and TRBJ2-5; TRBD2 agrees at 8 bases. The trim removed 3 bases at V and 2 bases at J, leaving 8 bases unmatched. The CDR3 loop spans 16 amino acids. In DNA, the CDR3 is TGTGCCAGCAGTTTCTACGGGACTAGTCCTCAAGAGACCCAGTACTTC. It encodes CASSFYGTSPQETQYF.

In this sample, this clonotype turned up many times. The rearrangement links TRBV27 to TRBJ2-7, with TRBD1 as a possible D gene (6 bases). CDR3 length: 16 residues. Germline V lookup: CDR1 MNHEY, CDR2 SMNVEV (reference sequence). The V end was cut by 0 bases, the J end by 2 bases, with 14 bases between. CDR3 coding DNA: TGTGCCAGCAGTTTATCACCAGGGGTTCGGCCCTACGAGCAGTACTTC. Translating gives CASSLSPGVRPYEQYF.

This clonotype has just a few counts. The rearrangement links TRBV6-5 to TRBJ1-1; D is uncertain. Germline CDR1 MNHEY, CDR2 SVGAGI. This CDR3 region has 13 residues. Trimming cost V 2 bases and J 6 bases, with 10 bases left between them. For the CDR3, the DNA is TGTGCCAGCAGTTACATAAAAGGCGCTGAAGCTTTCTTT. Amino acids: CASSYIKGAEAFF.

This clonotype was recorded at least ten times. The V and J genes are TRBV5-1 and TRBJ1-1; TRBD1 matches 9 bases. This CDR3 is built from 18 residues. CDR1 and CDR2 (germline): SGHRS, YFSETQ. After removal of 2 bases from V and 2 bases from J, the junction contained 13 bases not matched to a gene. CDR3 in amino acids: CASSFPDYMTGGNTEAFF. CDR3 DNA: TGCGCCAGCAGCTTCCCCGATTATATGACAGGGGGAAACACTGAAGCTTTCTTT.

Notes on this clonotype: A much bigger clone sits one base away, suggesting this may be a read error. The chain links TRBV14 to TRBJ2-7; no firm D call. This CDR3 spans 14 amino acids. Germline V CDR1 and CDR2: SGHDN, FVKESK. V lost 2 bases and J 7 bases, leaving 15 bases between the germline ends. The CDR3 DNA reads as TGTGCCAGCAGCCAAAAGTGGTCGTTTCGGGAGCAGTACTTC. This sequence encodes CASSQKWSFREQYF.

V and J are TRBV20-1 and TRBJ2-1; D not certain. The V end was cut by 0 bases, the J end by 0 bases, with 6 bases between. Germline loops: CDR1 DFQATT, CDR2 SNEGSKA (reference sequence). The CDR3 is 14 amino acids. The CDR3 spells CSARDLSSYNEQFF. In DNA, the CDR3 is TGCAGTGCTAGAGACTTGAGCTCCTACAATGAGCAGTTCTTC.

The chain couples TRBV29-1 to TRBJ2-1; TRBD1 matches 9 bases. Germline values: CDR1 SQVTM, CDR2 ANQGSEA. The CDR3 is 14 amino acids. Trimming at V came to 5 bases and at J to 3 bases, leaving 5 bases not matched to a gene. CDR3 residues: CSVPGQGHYNEQFF. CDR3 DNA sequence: TGCAGCGTTCCGGGACAGGGCCACTACAATGAGCAGTTCTTC.

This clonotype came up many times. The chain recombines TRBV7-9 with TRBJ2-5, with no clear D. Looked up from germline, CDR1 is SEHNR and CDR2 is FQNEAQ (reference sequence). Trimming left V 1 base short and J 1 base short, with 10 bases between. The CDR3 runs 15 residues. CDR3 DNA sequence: TGTGCCAGCAGCTTAGTAGGCTGGGGCCAAGAGACCCAGTACTTC. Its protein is CASSLVGWGQETQYF.

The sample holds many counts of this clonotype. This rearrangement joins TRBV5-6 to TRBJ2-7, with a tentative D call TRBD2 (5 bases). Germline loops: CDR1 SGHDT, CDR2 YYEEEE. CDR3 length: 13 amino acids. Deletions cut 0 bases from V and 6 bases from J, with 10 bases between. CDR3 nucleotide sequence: TGTGCCAGCAGCTTGGGAGGGAGCAGCGAGCAGTACTTC. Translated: CASSLGGSSEQYF.